This TCR beta chain is drawn from a study of OX40 agonist ivuxolimab in advanced cancers. As regards this clone: Its target is not known.

The repertoire was sequenced with immunoSEQ multiplex PCR; TCRdb's copy has only in-frame clones and lacks some. The top ten hold 25% of the sample, which has about 80,000 clones, around four fifths seen once. Blood was sampled at baseline, cycle 4 day 1, and cycle 7 day 1. CDR1 is MNHNY, CDR2 SVGAGI, per germline (reference sequence). This CDR3 comprises 16 residues. V lost 8 bases and J lost 0, with 17 bases in between. Study-wide findings and caveats: Clonal expansion among partial responders at 0.1-3.0 mg/kg ranked near the lowest. Clones of CD4+ and CD8+ blood T cells grew by week 6 at doses of 0.1 to 3.0 mg/kg. Also present in some nonresponders was a low level of normalized T-cell clonal expansion.

The rearrangement links TRBV6-6 to TRBJ1-3; D unclear. Specimen: CD4+ or CD8+ T cells sorted from blood, collected in a trial of the OX40 agonist ivuxolimab. This sequence originates from an adult with an advanced solid tumor such as melanoma, head and neck, liver or kidney cancer. The CDR3: CASGNSVVYSGNTIYF. CDR3 coding DNA: TGTGCCAGCGGAAATTCAGTGGTTTACTCTGGAAACACCATATATTTT.